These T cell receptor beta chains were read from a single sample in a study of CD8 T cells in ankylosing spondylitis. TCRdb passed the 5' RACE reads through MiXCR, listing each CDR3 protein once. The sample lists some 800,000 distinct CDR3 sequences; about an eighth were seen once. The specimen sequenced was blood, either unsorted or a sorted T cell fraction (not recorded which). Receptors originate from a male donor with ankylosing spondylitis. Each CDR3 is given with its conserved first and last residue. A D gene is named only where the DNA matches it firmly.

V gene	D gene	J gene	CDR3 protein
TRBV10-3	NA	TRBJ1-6	CAISVQQDNSPLHF
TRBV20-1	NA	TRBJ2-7	CSASSLEQYF
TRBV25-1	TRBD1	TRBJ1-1	CASRDPGQANTEAFF
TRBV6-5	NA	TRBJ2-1	CASSYFSMEGHNEQFF
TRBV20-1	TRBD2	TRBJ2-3	CSARDHREGQYGSTQYF
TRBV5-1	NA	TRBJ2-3	CASSPSGRGSTDTQYF
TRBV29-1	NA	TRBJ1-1	CSASYREGAFF
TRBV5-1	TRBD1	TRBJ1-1	CASSPPGQLNTEAFF
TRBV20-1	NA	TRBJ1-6	CSAPPGQIVNSPLHF
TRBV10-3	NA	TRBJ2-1	CAISDWPKSGYNEQFF
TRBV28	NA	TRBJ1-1	CASSPMRTNTEAFF
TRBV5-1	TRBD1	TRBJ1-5	CASSLAPRQGGQPQHF
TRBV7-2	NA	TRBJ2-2	CASSFIVENTGELFF
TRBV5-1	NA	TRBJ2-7	CASSFPETQGGKDYEQYF
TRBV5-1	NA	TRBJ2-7	CASSRNGYNEQYF
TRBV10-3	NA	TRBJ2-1	CAISELATTTNEQFF
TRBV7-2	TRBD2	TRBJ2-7	CASSPGRLADYEQYF
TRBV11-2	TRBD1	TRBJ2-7	CASSLVTGMSDEQYF
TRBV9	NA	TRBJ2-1	CASSVGGANYNEQFF
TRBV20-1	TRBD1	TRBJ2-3	CSAPGQGARDTQYF
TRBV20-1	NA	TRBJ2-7	CSASPYLQGAEQYF
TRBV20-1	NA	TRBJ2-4	CSASRGDIQYF
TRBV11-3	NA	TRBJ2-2	CASSVYRDTGELFF
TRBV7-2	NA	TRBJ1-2	CASSYTRVSGYTF
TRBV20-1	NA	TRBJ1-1	CSARAGMGGTEAFF
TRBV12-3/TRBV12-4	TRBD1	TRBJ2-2	CASSSDRGLGELFF
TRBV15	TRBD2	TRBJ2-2	CATSGLAGRVGELFF
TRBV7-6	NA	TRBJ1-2	CASSLYTGWGHGYTF
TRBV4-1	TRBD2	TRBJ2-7	CASSQGSSGRSSYEQYF
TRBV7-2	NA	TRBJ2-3	CASSLAAATDTQYF
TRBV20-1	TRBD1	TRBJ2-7	CSAVGVRQGAFEQYF
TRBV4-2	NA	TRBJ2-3	CASSHRPDTGRTDTQYF
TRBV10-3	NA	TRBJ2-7	CAIEIGDEQYF
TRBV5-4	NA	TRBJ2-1	CASSEGGSHEQFF
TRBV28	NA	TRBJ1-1	CASSLFRSRTEAFF
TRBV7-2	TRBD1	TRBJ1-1	CASSTRQGGLNTEAFF
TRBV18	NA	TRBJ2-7	CASSPRTTYEQYF
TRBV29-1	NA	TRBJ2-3	CTGQGLSTDTQYF
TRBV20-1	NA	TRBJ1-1	CSAEGDFEAFF
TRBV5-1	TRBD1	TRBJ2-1	CASSQMGQGSYNEQFF
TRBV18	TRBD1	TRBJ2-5	CASSPDRQETQYF
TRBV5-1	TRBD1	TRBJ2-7	CASSLQGTEQYF
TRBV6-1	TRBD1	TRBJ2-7	CASRKGQGNHEQYF
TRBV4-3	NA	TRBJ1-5	CASSQDFPTDQPQHF
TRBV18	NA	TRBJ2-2	CASSPRLENTGELFF
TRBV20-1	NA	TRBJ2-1	CSARGGLYNEQFF
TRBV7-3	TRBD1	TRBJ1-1	CASSSQPGQDTEAFF
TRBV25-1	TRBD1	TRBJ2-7	CAIPGQSSYEQYF
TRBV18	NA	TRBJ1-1	CASSPPSGRNTEAFF
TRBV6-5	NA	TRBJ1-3	CASSYSQGSIIYF
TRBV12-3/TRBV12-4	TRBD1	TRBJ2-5	CASSFFDWTGPSQETQYF
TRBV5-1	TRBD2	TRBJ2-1	CASTELAGITYNEQFF
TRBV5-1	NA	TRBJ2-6	CASSLNFGFSGANVLTF
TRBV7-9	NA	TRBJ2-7	CASSLGAGIVLSYEQYF